Sequencing of this TCR beta chain was carried out in a study of T-cell reconstitution after alpha-beta-depleted transplantation in children. Study results and caveats: Newly generated T cells supplied most T-cell counts and diversity one year post-transplant. Alpha-beta T cells present about two months after transplant were reported to originate from several hundred expanded graft clones. Surviving recipient cells, namely T cells and thymic progenitors, were the source of high day-60 TCRbeta diversity in some patients.

Unique molecular identifiers were used to barcode this TCRbeta library. TCRdb redid the calling of the PCR reads with MiXCR, one entry per CDR3 protein. The sample has approximately 500,000 distinct CDR3 sequences; 10% are singletons. This clonotype came up many times. The antigen is undetermined. A junction boundary mismatches the germline segment, possibly from a read error. This clonotype was obtained from a child aged 2-15 years with inherited bone marrow failure, due to receive a stem cell transplant. The specimen comprised PBMCs, sampled before TCRalphabeta/CD19-depleted stem cell transplant.

The CDR3 is CASSYSTGVYEQYF. The CDR3 region has the DNA TGTGCCAGCAGCTACTCCACAGGGGTCTACGAGCAGTACTTC. V gene TRBV6-5 combines with J gene TRBJ2-7; 7 nucleotides match TRBD1. The CDR3 covers 14 residues. Germline-derived CDR1 and CDR2 are MNHEY and SVGAGI.